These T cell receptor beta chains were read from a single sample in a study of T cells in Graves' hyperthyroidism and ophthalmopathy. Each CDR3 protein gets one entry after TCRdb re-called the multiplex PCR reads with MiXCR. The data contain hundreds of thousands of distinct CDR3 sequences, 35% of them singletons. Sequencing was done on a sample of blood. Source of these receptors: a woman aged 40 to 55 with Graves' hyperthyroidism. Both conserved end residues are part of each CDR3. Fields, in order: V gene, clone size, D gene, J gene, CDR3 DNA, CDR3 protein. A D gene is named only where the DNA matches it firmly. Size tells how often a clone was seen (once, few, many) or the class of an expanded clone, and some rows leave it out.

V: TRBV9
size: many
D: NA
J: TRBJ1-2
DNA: TGTGCCAGCAGCGTAGCATCGGCCGCTAACTATGGCTACACCTTC
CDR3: CASSVASAANYGYTF

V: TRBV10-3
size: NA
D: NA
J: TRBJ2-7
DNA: TGTGCCAGCAGTTATTGGCGACTCAACGAGCAGTACTTC
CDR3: CASSYWRLNEQYF

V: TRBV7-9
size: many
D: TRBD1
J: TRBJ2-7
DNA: TGTGCCAGCAGCGGCCGGGACAGGGTATACGAGCAGTACTTC
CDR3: CASSGRDRVYEQYF

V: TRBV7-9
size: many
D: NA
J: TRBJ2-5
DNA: TGTGCCAGCAGCTCCCCCCCCCAGGGGGAGACCCAGTACTTC
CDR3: CASSSPPQGETQYF

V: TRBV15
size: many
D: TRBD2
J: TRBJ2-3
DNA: TGTGCCACCAGCAGTAGCGGGGAGAGAGATACGCAGTATTTT
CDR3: CATSSSGERDTQYF

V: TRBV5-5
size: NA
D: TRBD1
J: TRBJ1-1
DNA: TGTGCCAGCAGCTTGGTTGGCCAGGGGGGTGAAGCTTTCTTT
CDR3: CASSLVGQGGEAFF

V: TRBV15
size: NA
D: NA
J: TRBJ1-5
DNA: TGTGCCAGCGTCGCCCAATATAGCAATCAGCCCCAGCATTTT
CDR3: CASVAQYSNQPQHF

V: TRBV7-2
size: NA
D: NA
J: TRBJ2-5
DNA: TGTGCCAGCAGCTCAGAGGGGGGGGGCGCGGAGACCCAGTACTTC
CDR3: CASSSEGGGAETQYF

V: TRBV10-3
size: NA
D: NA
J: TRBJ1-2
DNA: TGTGCCAGCAGGAAGCCCGGGACAAATTATGGCTACACCTTC
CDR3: CASRKPGTNYGYTF

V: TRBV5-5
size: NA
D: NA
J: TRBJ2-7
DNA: TGCGCCAGCAGCGCTAGACAGAGTGCCTACGAGCAGTACTTC
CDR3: CASSARQSAYEQYF

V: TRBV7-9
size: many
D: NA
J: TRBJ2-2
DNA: TGTGCCAGCAGCCAAGTTATCACGGTAACCGGGGAGCTGTTTTTT
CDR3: CASSQVITVTGELFF

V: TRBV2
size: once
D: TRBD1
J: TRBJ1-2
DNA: TGTGCCAGCAGACCACAGGGGGGCTATGGCTACACCTTC
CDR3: CASRPQGGYGYTF

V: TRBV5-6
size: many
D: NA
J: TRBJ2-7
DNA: TGTGCCAGCAGCTTAGCGCCGAAGGACGAGCAGTACTTC
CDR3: CASSLAPKDEQYF

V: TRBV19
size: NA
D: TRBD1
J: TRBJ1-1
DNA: TGTGCCAGTAGTAGCCGGGACAGGGGCCCGATGAACACTGAAGCTTTCTTT
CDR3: CASSSRDRGPMNTEAFF

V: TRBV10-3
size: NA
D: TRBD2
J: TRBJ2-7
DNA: TGTGCCATCAGTTATCCGGGACTAGCGGGGGGCGAGCAGTACTTC
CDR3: CAISYPGLAGGEQYF

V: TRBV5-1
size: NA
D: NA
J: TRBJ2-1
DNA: TGCGCCAGCAGCTTGGGGCTGACAGCGTTTTCGGATGAGCAGTTCTTC
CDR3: CASSLGLTAFSDEQFF

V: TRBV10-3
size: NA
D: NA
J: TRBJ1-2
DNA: TGTGCCATCAGTGGGAGTATTAGACAAACTACTAACTATGGCTACACCTTC
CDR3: CAISGSIRQTTNYGYTF

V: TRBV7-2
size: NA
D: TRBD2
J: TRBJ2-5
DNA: TGTGCCAGCAGCTTATCGACTAGCGGGGGGGCCCGCTTGTTGGAGACCCAGTACTTC
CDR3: CASSLSTSGGARLLETQYF

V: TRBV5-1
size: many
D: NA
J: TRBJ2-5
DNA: TGCGCCAGCGGGGAGCAAGAGACCCAGTACTTC
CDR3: CASGEQETQYF

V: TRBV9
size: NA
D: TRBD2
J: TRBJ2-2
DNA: TGTGCCAGCAGCGTTGAGCGGGGGGGCCGTGGCACCGGGGAGCTGTTTTTT
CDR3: CASSVERGGRGTGELFF

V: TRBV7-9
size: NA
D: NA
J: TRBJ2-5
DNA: TGTGCCAGCAGCCATGGTCAGACCCAGTACTTC
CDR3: CASSHGQTQYF

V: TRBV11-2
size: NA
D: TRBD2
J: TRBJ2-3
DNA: TGTGCCAGCAGCCGAAGATGGACAAGCGGGGGGGTCAGCACAGATACGCAGTATTTT
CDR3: CASSRRWTSGGVSTDTQYF

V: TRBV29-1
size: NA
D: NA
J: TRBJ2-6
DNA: NA
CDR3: CSVVWGSGANVLAF

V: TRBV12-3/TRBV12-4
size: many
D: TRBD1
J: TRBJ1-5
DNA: TGTGCCAGCAGGGCCGGGACAGGGGATCAGCCCCAGCATTTT
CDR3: CASRAGTGDQPQHF

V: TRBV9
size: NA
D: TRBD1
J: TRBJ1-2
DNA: TGTGCCAGCAGCGTAGGAAGGACAGGGGGCGAGTACAATGGCTACACCTTC
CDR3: CASSVGRTGGEYNGYTF

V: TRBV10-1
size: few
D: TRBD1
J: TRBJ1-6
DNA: TGCGCCAGCAGTGTCGACAGGGGAGATAATTCACCCCTCCACTTT
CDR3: CASSVDRGDNSPLHF

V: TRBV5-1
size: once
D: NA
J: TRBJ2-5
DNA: TGCGCCAGCAGCCAGCTTCCGGGCCCGAAAGAGACCCAGTACTTC
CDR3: CASSQLPGPKETQYF

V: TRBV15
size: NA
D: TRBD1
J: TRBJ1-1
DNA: TGTGCCACCAGCAGAGATGTTTCAGGGGGGGCTGAAGCTTCCTTT
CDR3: CATSRDVSGGAEASF

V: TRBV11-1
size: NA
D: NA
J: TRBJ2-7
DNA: TGTGCCAGCTCACCGGGAATGCCTCAGCAGACCGAGCAGTACTTC
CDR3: CASSPGMPQQTEQYF

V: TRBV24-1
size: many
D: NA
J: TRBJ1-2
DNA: TGTGCCACCAGTGATGGGGGGGTCGCGGAGGCCTATGGCTACACCTTC
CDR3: CATSDGGVAEAYGYTF

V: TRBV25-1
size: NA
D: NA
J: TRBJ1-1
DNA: TGTGCCAGCAGTGAATCGGTCGCAGTCCTCTCTGGAAACACTGAAGCTTTCTTT
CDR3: CASSESVAVLSGNTEAFF

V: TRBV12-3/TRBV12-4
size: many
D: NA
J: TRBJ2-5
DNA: TGTGCCAGCAGCTACTCCTGGACAGATCGGGCCCAGTACTTC
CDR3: CASSYSWTDRAQYF

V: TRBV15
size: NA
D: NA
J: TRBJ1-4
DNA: TGTGCCACCAGCAGGCCTCCTTTAGGGGAACTGTTTTTT
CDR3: CATSRPPLGELFF

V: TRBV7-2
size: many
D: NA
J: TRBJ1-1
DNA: TGTGCCAGCAGCGTAGGACCGTCGAACACTGAAGCTTTCTTT
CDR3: CASSVGPSNTEAFF

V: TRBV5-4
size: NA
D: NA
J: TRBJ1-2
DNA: TGTGCCAGCAGCTTGGACAGCCCGCTGGGCTACACCTTC
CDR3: CASSLDSPLGYTF

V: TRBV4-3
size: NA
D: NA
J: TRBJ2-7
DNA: TGCGCCAGCAGCCAAGTGGTGGGAAGGTGGAGCTCCTACGAGCAGTACTTC
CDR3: CASSQVVGRWSSYEQYF

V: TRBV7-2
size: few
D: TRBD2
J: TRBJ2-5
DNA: TGTGCCAGCAGCCGGCTCTCAGCGGGGGGGTTTGGGACCCAGTACTTC
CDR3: CASSRLSAGGFGTQYF

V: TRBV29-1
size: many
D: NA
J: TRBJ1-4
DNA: TGCAGCGTCGCCCTTAATGAAAAACTGTTTTTT
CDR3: CSVALNEKLFF

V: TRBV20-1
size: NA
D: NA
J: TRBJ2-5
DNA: TGCAGTGCCACTACCACCGGGGCCCTGGGCATGGGGACCCAGTACTTC
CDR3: CSATTTGALGMGTQYF

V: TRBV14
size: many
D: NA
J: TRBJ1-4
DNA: TGTGCCAGCAGCCAAGTGGCCCGATGGGGGCAAGGCCTCTGTTTTTTT
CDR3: CASSQVARWGQGLCFF

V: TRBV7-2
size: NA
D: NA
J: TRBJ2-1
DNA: TGTGCCAGCAGCAAAGATGAAGGGCGGGCGCAGTTCTTC
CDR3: CASSKDEGRAQFF

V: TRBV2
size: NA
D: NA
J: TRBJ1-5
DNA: TGTGCCAGCGAAACGGGGCCCCAGCATTTT
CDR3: CASETGPQHF

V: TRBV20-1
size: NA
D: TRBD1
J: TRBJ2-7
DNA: TGCAGTGCTACCTCCGGGACAGGGGCGCGTCCCTACGAGCAGTACTTC
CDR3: CSATSGTGARPYEQYF

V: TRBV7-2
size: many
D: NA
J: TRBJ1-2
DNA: TGTGCCAGCAGCTTGGCCGGGATTGGCTATGGCTACACCTTC
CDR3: CASSLAGIGYGYTF

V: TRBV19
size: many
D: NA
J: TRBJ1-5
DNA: TGTGCCAGTGGGAAGGGTGTGAATCAGCCCCAGCATTTT
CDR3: CASGKGVNQPQHF

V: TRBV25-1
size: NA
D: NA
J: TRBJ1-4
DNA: TGTGCCAGCAGTTTAGGGGAAAAGCAGCCAACTAATGAAAAACTGTTTTTT
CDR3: CASSLGEKQPTNEKLFF

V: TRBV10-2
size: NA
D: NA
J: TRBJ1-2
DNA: TGCGCCAGCAGGGCCAGGGAGGTCGGCTACACCTTC
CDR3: CASRAREVGYTF

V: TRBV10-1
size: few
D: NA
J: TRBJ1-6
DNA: TGCGCCAGCACACAGGGATTTGACTCACCCCTCCACTTT
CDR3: CASTQGFDSPLHF

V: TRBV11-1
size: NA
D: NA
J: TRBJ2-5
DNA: TGTGCCAGCAGCTTGGGCGGGATAGGGGGGGAGACCCAGTACTTC
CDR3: CASSLGGIGGETQYF

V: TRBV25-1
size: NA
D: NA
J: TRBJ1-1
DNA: TGTGCCAGCAGTGCTAGACGGACCAGCCCTGAAGCTTTCTTT
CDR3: CASSARRTSPEAFF

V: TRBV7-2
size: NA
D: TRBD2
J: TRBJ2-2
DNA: TGTGCCAGCAGCTTCACGGGGGAGGGGACCCACACCGGGGAGCTGTTTTTT
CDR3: CASSFTGEGTHTGELFF

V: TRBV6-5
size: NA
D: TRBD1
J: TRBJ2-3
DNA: TGTGCCAGCAGCCTCGGGACAGCGGATACGCAGTATTTT
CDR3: CASSLGTADTQYF

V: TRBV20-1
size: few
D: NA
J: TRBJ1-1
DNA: TGCAGTGCCTCCCCGGACAGCCGAACTATGAACGCTGAAGCTTTCTTT
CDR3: CSASPDSRTMNAEAFF